The 29 T cell receptor beta chains below come from one sample, sequenced in a study of blood T cell repertoires in COVID-19. Measured with immunoSEQ multiplex PCR; TCRdb has only the in-frame clones, and not every one. In the table there are about 260,000 clones, 75% to 90% of which are singletons. Sequencing was performed on PBMCs or T cells enriched from blood (not recorded which). These receptors all come from a woman aged 25 to 39 with acute COVID-19.

The rearrangement uses TRBV6-5 and TRBJ2-2; D not resolved. The germline V gene has CDR1 MNHEY and CDR2 SVGAGI. V was cut by 2 bases and J by 7 bases, with 8 bases left in between. The CDR3 totals 13 residues. CDR3 coding DNA: TGTGCCAGCAGTTACAGCTTTGGCGGGGAGCTGTTTTTT. Protein product: CASSYSFGGELFF.

This chain joins TRBV2 and TRBJ2-5; 10 nucleotides line up with TRBD2. Trimming took 6 bases from V and 5 from J; bases not matched to a gene: 6. There are 14 residues in the CDR3. The V gene's germline CDR1 is SNHLY and CDR2 FYNNEI. Here the CDR3 reads CASRAGGPRETQYF. The CDR3 nucleotides read TGTGCCAGCAGAGCGGGAGGGCCGAGGGAGACCCAGTACTTC.

The genes are TRBV5-1 and TRBJ2-1; 9 bases agree with TRBD1. Per germline, CDR1 SGHRS and CDR2 YFSETQ. CDR3 length equals 16 residues. The trim removed 0 bases at V and 5 bases at J, leaving 6 bases unmatched. In DNA, the CDR3 is TGCGCCAGCAGCTTGGGTCGGGACAGGGCACACAATGAGCAGTTCTTC. Protein sequence: CASSLGRDRAHNEQFF.

The J gene is TRBJ1-6, the V gene TRBV6-5; weak D call: TRBD1 (6 bases). The V and J ends lost 5 bases and 8 bases respectively, with 10 bases between them. This CDR3 has 13 residues. Germline-derived CDR1 and CDR2 are MNHEY and SVGAGI. CDR3: CASSLGGYSPLHF. In DNA, the CDR3 is TGTGCCAGCAGTCTAGGGGGTTATTCACCCCTCCACTTT.

This chain links TRBV13 with TRBJ2-2, with a possible D match to TRBD2 (6 bases). The germline V gene has CDR1 PRHDT and CDR2 FYEKMQ (reference sequence). V was cut by 8 bases and J by 2 bases, with 15 bases left in between. This CDR3 is 15 amino acids long. CDR3: CASYTLAGNTGELFF. Here the CDR3 DNA reads TGTGCCAGCTACACATTGGCGGGAAACACCGGGGAGCTGTTTTTT.

DNA for the CDR3: TGCGCCAGCAGCCAGAAAGGGACTCTTGGACTAGCGGGGGACACAGATACGCAGTATTTT. This translates into CASSQKGTLGLAGDTDTQYF. The chain carries TRBV5-1 and TRBJ2-3, with TRBD2 identical over 13 bases. J lost 2 bases, V lost 4 bases, and 16 bases had no gene match. The germline gives CDR1 SGHRS, CDR2 YFSETQ. The CDR3 totals 20 residues.

The chain combines TRBV3-1 (or the pseudogene TRBV3-2) with TRBJ2-7; tentative D call: TRBD1 (5 bases). Germline V lookup: CDR1 LGHDT, CDR2 YNNKEL (reference sequence). Trimming pared 3 bases from V and 2 bases from J, leaving 11 bases between. The CDR3 is 14 residues long. The CDR3 DNA is TGTGCCAGCAGCCACGGGCAGGGCACCTACGAGCAGTACTTC. It yields the protein CASSHGQGTYEQYF.

The sample holds one count of this clone. The V call is TRBV21-1, the J call TRBJ2-2; the table calls TRBD2, which could not be checked here. TRBV21-1 corresponds to a pseudogene. The CDR3 covers 20 residues. CDR3 amino acids: CASSTRMGVETRRNTGELFF. CDR3 in DNA: TGTGCCAGCAGCACCCGCATGGGGGTTGAGACTAGAAGGAACACCGGGGAGCTGTTTTTT.

V gene TRBV5-6 combines with J gene TRBJ1-2; 8 nucleotides agree with TRBD1. CDR1 SGHDT and CDR2 YYEEEE come from the germline V gene. The trim removed 4 bases at V and 4 bases at J, leaving 6 bases unmatched. The CDR3 consists of 14 residues. CDR3 sequence reads: CASSVTGTGYGYTF. Written as DNA, the CDR3 is TGTGCCAGCAGCGTAACCGGGACAGGCTATGGCTACACCTTC.

This chain uses TRBV9 with TRBJ2-2; 12 bases are a match to TRBD2. The J segment lost 3 bases and the V segment lost 2 bases, leaving 8 bases of the junction unmatched. CDR3 length equals 18 residues. The germline V gene has CDR1 SGDLS and CDR2 YYNGEE. The CDR3 reads CASSVFTRLAGDTGELFF. The CDR3 nucleotides are TGTGCCAGCAGCGTTTTTACCCGACTAGCGGGAGACACCGGGGAGCTGTTTTTT. The full variable domain, in which reference TRBV9 and TRBJ2-2 provide the parts outside the CDR3, is DSGVTQTPKHLITATGQRVTLRCSPRSGDLSVYWYQQSLDQGLQFLIQYYNGEERAKGNILERFSAQQFPDLHSELNLSSLELGDSALYFCASSVFTRLAGDTGELFFGEGSRLTVL.

This rearrangement joins TRBV28 to TRBJ2-7, with TRBD2 as a possible D gene (6 bases). V was clipped by 4 bases and J by 4 bases, with 17 bases between them. This CDR3 contains 15 residues. Germline V gene sequence: CDR1 MDHEN, CDR2 SYDVKM. The CDR3 nucleotides read TGTGCCAGCAGTTCCACGGGAGCGGGTCTGTACGAGCAGTACTTC. Translated: CASSSTGAGLYEQYF. The whole variable domain, filled in from reference TRBV28 and TRBJ2-7, reads DVKVTQSSRYLVKRTGEKVFLECVQDMDHENMFWYRQDPGLGLRLIYFSYDVKMKEKGDIPEGYSVSREKKERFSLILESASTNQTSMYLCASSSTGAGLYEQYFGPGTRLTVT.

V usage is TRBV27 and J usage is TRBJ1-5; 12 positions agree with TRBD1. V shed 4 bases, J shed 6 bases, and the junction held 7 bases outside the gene matches. Germline assignment: CDR1 MNHEY and CDR2 SMNVEV (reference sequence). The CDR3 covers 16 residues. The CDR3 is CASSSYGTGGLQPQHF. CDR3 sequence (DNA): TGTGCCAGCAGTTCCTACGGGACAGGGGGCCTTCAGCCCCAGCATTTT.

The chain is built from TRBV24-1 and TRBJ1-1; tentative D call: TRBD1 (5 bases). This CDR3 has 13 residues. Germline-derived CDR1 and CDR2 are KGHDR and SFDVKD. The V and J ends lost 5 bases and 5 bases respectively, with 11 bases between them. CDR3 DNA: TGTGCCACCAGTGGAGGCGGGGGAACTGAAGCTTTCTTT. The encoded protein is CATSGGGGTEAFF.

J is TRBJ1-6 and V is TRBV30; D possibly corresponds to TRBD1 (6 bases). The CDR3 is 13 amino acids. Per the germline V gene, CDR1 is GTSNPN and CDR2 is SVGIG (reference sequence). The V and J ends lost 5 bases and 13 bases respectively, with 18 bases between them. The CDR3 here is CAWSPGQGLPLHF. CDR3 nucleotide sequence: TGTGCCTGGTCGCCGGGACAAGGGCTTCCCCTCCACTTT.

This clone has just a few counts. The V gene is TRBV10-3, the J gene TRBJ2-7, with a possible D match to TRBD2 (5 bases). Trimming took off 5 bases at V and 3 bases at J, with 14 bases between the two ends. The germline gives CDR1 ENHRY, CDR2 SYGVKD. The CDR3 consists of 14 residues. CDR3 amino acids: CAISPGSSDYEQYF. CDR3 DNA: TGTGCCATCAGTCCGGGGAGTAGCGACTACGAGCAGTACTTC.

The V and J genes are TRBV7-9 and TRBJ1-1; 7 bases match TRBD1. CDR3 length: 14 residues. Trimming removed 5 bases from V and 4 bases from J; junction bases left unmatched: 7. Germline values: CDR1 SEHNR, CDR2 FQNEAQ (reference sequence). In DNA form, the CDR3 reads TGTGCCAGCAGCCCCTTCTCAGGGGGCACTGAAGCTTTCTTT. Encoded protein: CASSPFSGGTEAFF.

The chain links TRBV24-1 to TRBJ2-7, with 10 bases matching TRBD2. After removal of 5 bases from V and 2 bases from J, the junction contained 11 bases not matched to a gene. CDR1 is KGHDR and CDR2 is SFDVKD in the germline V gene. The CDR3 is 17 amino acids. DNA for the CDR3: TGTGCCACCAGTGGGGCGGCTGGGCTAGCGGGAGCCTACGAGCAGTACTTC. Translated, it gives CATSGAAGLAGAYEQYF.

CDR3 coding DNA: TGCGCCAGCAGCCTCACAGGGGGCACGACTGAAGCTTTCTTT. The encoded protein is CASSLTGGTTEAFF. This chain connects TRBV4-1 to TRBJ1-1; 9 bases are shared with TRBD1. The CDR3 has 14 amino acids. Germline V lookup: CDR1 MGHRA, CDR2 YSYEKL. V was pared by 4 bases and J by 5 bases, with 5 bases of the junction left unmatched.

The gene calls are TRBV2 and TRBJ2-2; D gene ambiguous. Germline CDR1 SNHLY, CDR2 FYNNEI. V dropped 5 bases and J dropped 0 bases, with 10 bases sitting between them. The CDR3 has 15 amino acids. CDR3 in amino acids: CASSLNTANTGELFF. The CDR3 bases are TGTGCCAGCAGTCTTAACACCGCGAACACCGGGGAGCTGTTTTTT. Together with reference TRBV2 and TRBJ2-2, the CDR3 gives the full variable domain: EPEVTQTPSHQVTQMGQEVILRCVPISNHLYFYWYRQILGQKVEFLVSFYNNEISEKSEIFDDQFSVERPDGSNFTLKIRSTKLEDSAMYFCASSLNTANTGELFFGEGSRLTVL.

The gene calls are TRBV24-1 and TRBJ2-2; maybe TRBD2 (6 bases). V was cut by 5 bases and J by 2 bases, with 17 bases left in between. The germline gives CDR1 KGHDR, CDR2 SFDVKD. This CDR3 spans 17 amino acids. CDR3 residues: CATSVSAGRVNTGELFF. The CDR3 DNA follows: TGTGCCACCAGTGTTAGCGCGGGACGGGTCAACACCGGGGAGCTGTTTTTT.

This chain uses TRBV24-1 with TRBJ2-7; D possibly corresponds to TRBD1 (6 bases). The germline V gene has CDR1 KGHDR and CDR2 SFDVKD. Deletions cut 4 bases from V and 0 bases from J, with 9 bases between. This CDR3 has 14 residues. CDR3 nucleotide sequence: TGTGCCACCAGTGAAACAGGGAGCTCCTACGAGCAGTACTTC. Its translation is CATSETGSSYEQYF.

The rearrangement links TRBV20-1 to TRBJ2-3; the D is unclear. CDR1 is DFQATT and CDR2 is SNEGSKA in the germline V gene (reference sequence). V gave up 4 bases and J gave up 6 bases, with 5 bases separating them. CDR3 length equals 10 residues. The CDR3 protein is CSANSDTQYF. The CDR3 DNA reads as TGCAGTGCTAATTCGGATACGCAGTATTTT.

This clone came up once. V usage is TRBV18 and J usage is TRBJ1-1; D remains ambiguous. CDR1 and CDR2 from the germline V gene are KGHSH and LQKENI. V lost 6 bases, J lost 7 bases, and 15 bases lay in between. This CDR3 region has 13 residues. The CDR3: CASSLYSHSEAFF. Here the CDR3 DNA reads TGTGCCAGCTCTCTTTACTCGCACAGTGAAGCTTTCTTT.

The genes are TRBV15 and TRBJ2-5, with 9 bases fitting TRBD1. This CDR3 comprises 14 residues. CDR1 and CDR2 from the germline V gene are LNHNV and YYDKDF (reference sequence). V lost 5 bases and J lost 4; bases outside the gene matches: 5. The CDR3 spells CATSARTGAETQYF. CDR3 nucleotide sequence: TGTGCCACCAGCGCCCGGACAGGGGCAGAGACCCAGTACTTC. The entire variable domain, with the rest obtained from reference TRBV15 and TRBJ2-5, is as follows: DAMVIQNPRYQVTQFGKPVTLSCSQTLNHNVMYWYQQKSSQAPKLLFHYYDKDFNNEADTPDNFQSRRPNTSFCFLDIRSPGLGDTAMYLCATSARTGAETQYFGPGTRLLVL.

The gene calls are TRBV5-1 and TRBJ1-6, with D unresolved. This CDR3 has 13 amino acids. The germline CDR1 and CDR2 sequences are SGHRS and YFSETQ. Trimming cost V 1 base and J 5 bases, with 4 bases left between them. The CDR3 bases are TGCGCCAGCAGCTTGACAGATAATTCACCCCTCCACTTT. This codes for CASSLTDNSPLHF.

The chain couples TRBV28 to TRBJ1-1; 8 bases fit TRBD1. Trimming at V came to 5 bases and at J to 7 bases, leaving 9 bases not matched to a gene. Germline V gene lookup returns CDR1 MDHEN and CDR2 SYDVKM. CDR3 length: 14 amino acids. The CDR3 reads CASSPGQGPIEAFF. CDR3 in DNA: TGTGCCAGCAGTCCAGGACAGGGACCTATTGAAGCTTTCTTT.

This clone was counted once. The chain is built from TRBV18 and TRBJ1-1; 8 bases are shared with TRBD1. Trimming took 0 bases from V and 5 from J; bases not matched to a gene: 2. Germline assignment: CDR1 KGHSH and CDR2 LQKENI. The CDR3 runs to 14 residues. The CDR3 region has the DNA TGTGCCAGCTCACCACCACAGGGGGAAACTGAAGCTTTCTTT. Its translation is CASSPPQGETEAFF.

CDR3 nucleotide sequence: TGCGCCAGCAGCTTGGCTACCCGACAGGGAAGCTCCTACGAGCAGTACTTC. Protein product: CASSLATRQGSSYEQYF. J is TRBJ2-7 and V is TRBV5-1; 7 positions agree with TRBD1. V dropped 0 bases and J dropped 0; count of bases not matched to a gene: 9. In germline, CDR1 is SGHRS, CDR2 YFSETQ. The CDR3 is 17 amino acids.

This chain connects TRBV18 to TRBJ1-1; the D gene is possibly TRBD1 (5 bases). The CDR3 is 18 residues long. From germline, CDR1 is KGHSH and CDR2 LQKENI. Trimming took off 3 bases at V and 1 base at J, with 21 bases between the two ends. CDR3 nucleotide sequence: TGTGCCAGCTCACCTGTGCATATGGGGACTGTTGCGAACACTGAAGCTTTCTTT. Its protein product is CASSPVHMGTVANTEAFF.